The next 30 T cell receptor beta chains were all read from a single sample in a study of CD8 T cells in ankylosing spondylitis. TCRdb re-called the 5' RACE reads through MiXCR, storing one row per CDR3 protein. The data show about 160,000 distinct CDR3 sequences, 15% to 20% seen once. The specimen was blood, either unsorted or a sorted T cell fraction (not recorded which). The receptors originated from a male donor with ankylosing spondylitis or in good health (not recorded which).

The chain employs TRBV7-8 and TRBJ2-7; D possibly corresponds to TRBD2 (6 bases). The ends were cut back, 1 base at V and 4 bases at J, with 17 bases in the middle. Germline V lookup: CDR1 SGHVS, CDR2 FQNEAQ. The CDR3 totals 16 residues. This CDR3 is CASSLVSLAREYEQYF. CDR3 in DNA: TGTGCCAGCAGCTTAGTGTCCCTAGCGAGAGAATACGAGCAGTACTTC.

This clonotype was seen a few times. The rearrangement joins TRBV7-9 to TRBJ2-1; a weak D match, TRBD1 (5 bases). Germline V gene data show CDR1 as SEHNR and CDR2 as FQNEAQ (reference sequence). This CDR3 region has 15 residues. V was pared by 3 bases and J by 2 bases, with 11 bases between. DNA for the CDR3: TGTGCCAGCAGCTTCGTAACAGGACCCTACAATGAGCAGTTCTTC. It codes for CASSFVTGPYNEQFF.

This clonotype was found many times. Here the CDR3 reads CASSLFGLKKENTEAFF. As DNA, the CDR3 is TGCGCCAGCAGCTTGTTTGGTCTCAAAAAAGAAAACACTGAAGCTTTCTTT. The rearrangement uses TRBV5-1 and TRBJ1-1; D ambiguous. The germline gives CDR1 SGHRS, CDR2 YFSETQ. CDR3 length equals 17 residues. The V end was cut by 1 base, the J end by 2 bases, with 18 bases between.

The rearrangement links TRBV12-3 or TRBV12-4 to TRBJ2-1; D is undetermined. The germline V and J ends were trimmed by 7 bases and 8 bases, with 30 bases remaining between them. The CDR3 covers 18 residues. CDR3 in amino acids: CASIPRVSGSSATDEQFF. DNA for the CDR3: TGTGCCAGCATTCCTCGAGTCTCGGGTAGCTCCGCCACAGATGAGCAGTTCTTC.

This clonotype was seen many times. This rearrangement joins TRBV25-1 to TRBJ1-4, with D unresolved. V was pared by 6 bases and J by 4 bases, with 6 bases between. This CDR3 is 12 amino acids long. CDR1 and CDR2 (germline): MGHDK, SYGVNS. For the CDR3, the DNA is TGTGCCAGCAGCCCTAATAATGAAAAACTGTTTTTT. Translated: CASSPNNEKLFF. The whole variable domain, remainder taken from reference TRBV25-1 and TRBJ1-4, is EADIYQTPRYLVIGTGKKITLECSQTMGHDKMYWYQQDPGMELHLIHYSYGVNSTEKGDLSSESTVSRIRTEHFPLTLESARPSHTSQYLCASSPNNEKLFFGSGTQLSVL.

In its sample, this clonotype was seen many times. Here the CDR3 reads CASSVGAGELFF. CDR3 DNA sequence: TGTGCCAGCTCCGTTGGCGCCGGGGAGCTGTTTTTT. The chain uses TRBV4-2 and TRBJ2-2; the D is unclear. CDR1 is LGHNA, CDR2 YNFKEQ, per germline. This CDR3 is 12 amino acids long. Trimming left V 8 bases short and J 6 bases short, with 10 bases between.

The sample holds one count of this clonotype. The chain employs TRBV7-9 and TRBJ1-1; D is ambiguous. Trimming pared 0 bases from V and 6 bases from J, leaving 8 bases between. Per germline, CDR1 SEHNR and CDR2 FQNEAQ (reference sequence). The CDR3 has 13 residues. The CDR3 nucleotides read TGTGCCAGCAGCTTAGCGTCGGGGTCTGAAGCTTTCTTT. It yields the protein CASSLASGSEAFF.

This clonotype was recorded a few times. The gene calls are TRBV29-1 and TRBJ1-1; D ambiguous. The germline V and J ends were trimmed by 4 bases and 1 base, with 7 bases remaining between them. The CDR3 loop spans 12 amino acids. Germline CDR1 and CDR2: SQVTM and ANQGSEA. The CDR3 DNA reads TGCAGCGTTGTCAGGCAGAACACTGAAGCTTTCTTT. The encoded protein is CSVVRQNTEAFF.

As DNA, the CDR3 is TGTGCCAGCAGCTTCGTAGCGGGAGGTGGTAATGAGCAGTTCTTC. It encodes CASSFVAGGGNEQFF. The V gene is TRBV7-6, the J gene TRBJ2-1; the match to TRBD2 covers 10 bases. From germline, CDR1 is SGHVS and CDR2 FNYEAQ. The V gene end was trimmed by 3 bases and the J gene end by 7 bases; junction bases not matched to a gene: 6. This CDR3 is built from 15 residues.

The genes are TRBV28 and TRBJ1-1; D is ambiguous. Germline V CDR1 and CDR2: MDHEN, SYDVKM. V lost 3 bases and J lost 6, with 8 bases in between. CDR3 size: 12 residues. This CDR3 reads CASSFAGAEAFF. CDR3 coding DNA: TGTGCCAGCAGTTTTGCCGGCGCTGAAGCTTTCTTT.

This clonotype occurred a few times. The chain has TRBV28 and TRBJ1-5; D is perhaps TRBD1 (6 bases). Between the trimmed V and J ends, which lost 6 bases and 7 bases, there was a span of 10 bases. The CDR3 length is 12 residues. CDR1 is MDHEN and CDR2 is SYDVKM in the germline V gene. The DNA for the CDR3 is TGTGCCAGCAGGAGGGGGAGCCAGCCCCAGCATTTT. Amino acids: CASRRGSQPQHF.

This clonotype was detected only a few times. The chain recombines TRBV5-1 with TRBJ1-4; D unresolved. Per the germline V gene, CDR1 is SGHRS and CDR2 is YFSETQ. The CDR3 loop spans 13 amino acids. Trimming shortened V by 2 bases and J by 8 bases, and 10 bases separated the two germline ends. The CDR3 spells CASSFEVGEKLFF. CDR3 nucleotide sequence: TGCGCCAGCAGCTTTGAGGTTGGCGAAAAACTGTTTTTT.

This clonotype turned up a few times. The chain employs TRBV7-9 and TRBJ2-7; 7 nucleotides agree with TRBD2. Germline V lookup: CDR1 SEHNR, CDR2 FQNEAQ (reference sequence). CDR3 length: 14 residues. V shed 4 bases and J 2 bases; nucleotides not matched to a gene: 5. The CDR3 is CASSSRDYTYEQYF. In nucleotides, the CDR3 is TGTGCCAGCAGCTCCCGGGACTATACCTACGAGCAGTACTTC. The variable domain in full, completed from reference TRBV7-9 and TRBJ2-7, reads DTGVSQNPRHKITKRGQNVTFRCDPISEHNRLYWYRQTLGQGPEFLTYFQNEAQLEKSRLLSDRFSAERPKGSFSTLEIQRTEQGDSAMYLCASSSRDYTYEQYFGPGTRLTVT.

V is TRBV18 and J is TRBJ1-3; D is undetermined. Germline CDR1 is KGHSH and CDR2 is LQKENI. With 0 bases removed from V and 0 bases from J, the gap between germline ends came to 9 bases. The CDR3 spans 16 residues. The CDR3 DNA reads as TGTGCCAGCTCACCACCGCAAAGGGACTCTGGAAACACCATATATTTT. Translating it yields CASSPPQRDSGNTIYF.

This clonotype was seen repeatedly, ten times or more. The chain couples TRBV5-1 to TRBJ2-7; no definite D call. Trimming shortened V by 0 bases and J by 0 bases, and 4 bases separated the two germline ends. CDR1 and CDR2 (germline): SGHRS, YFSETQ. The CDR3 covers 13 residues. The CDR3 loop reads CASSLDASYEQYF. CDR3 sequence (DNA): TGCGCCAGCAGCTTGGACGCCTCCTACGAGCAGTACTTC.

This clonotype was picked up many times. The rearrangement links TRBV20-1 to TRBJ2-3, with 7 nucleotides matching TRBD2. Per the germline V gene, CDR1 is DFQATT and CDR2 is SNEGSKA (reference sequence). V was pared by 2 bases and J by 4 bases, with 6 bases of the junction left unmatched. The CDR3 consists of 14 residues. The CDR3 nucleotides are TGCAGTGCTAGACCCACCACTAGCGCAGATACGCAGTATTTT. It specifies CSARPTTSADTQYF.

The V call is TRBV19, the J call TRBJ2-2; no clear D. Germline V lookup: CDR1 LNHDA, CDR2 SQIVND (reference sequence). The CDR3 is 13 amino acids. V lost 9 bases and J lost 3, with 11 bases in between. The CDR3 loop reads CASDVRDTGELFF. Written as DNA, the CDR3 is TGTGCCAGCGACGTTAGGGACACCGGGGAGCTGTTTTTT.

This clonotype was found many times. The chain couples TRBV6-1 to TRBJ2-5, with TRBD1 identical over 7 bases. Germline CDR1 reads MNHNS; CDR2 reads SASEGT. The CDR3 has 17 amino acids. V gave up 6 bases and J gave up 4 bases; unmatched junction bases: 17. The CDR3 protein is CASSRQRGQGVSETQYF. Written as DNA, the CDR3 is TGTGCCAGCAGCAGACAGAGGGGGCAAGGGGTATCAGAGACCCAGTACTTC.

The chain links TRBV5-1 to TRBJ2-3; D may be TRBD1 (6 bases). CDR1 is SGHRS and CDR2 is YFSETQ in the germline V gene. The CDR3 is made up of 13 amino acids. V lost 4 bases and J lost 8, with 14 bases in between. For the CDR3, the DNA is TGCGCCAGCAGCCCGAGCCAGGGGAGTACGCAGTATTTT. Protein sequence: CASSPSQGSTQYF.

The rearrangement joins TRBV29-1 to TRBJ2-5; D unclear. This CDR3 has 14 amino acids. Looked up from germline, CDR1 is SQVTM and CDR2 is ANQGSEA. V was trimmed by 3 bases and J by 5 bases, leaving 16 bases between them. In DNA form, the CDR3 reads TGCAGCGTTGATAGTGGTCAGTCGTGGGAGACCCAGTACTTC. Residues: CSVDSGQSWETQYF.

This clonotype was counted at least ten times. This chain links TRBV5-1 with TRBJ1-2, with D possibly being TRBD1 (6 bases). The CDR3 is 14 residues long. Between the trimmed V and J ends, which lost 3 bases and 4 bases, there was a span of 13 bases. Germline-derived CDR1 and CDR2 are SGHRS and YFSETQ. CDR3 in DNA: TGCGCCAGCAGCTCCACAGGGATAGGCTATGGCTACACCTTC. Translated: CASSSTGIGYGYTF.

The chain carries TRBV3-1 and TRBJ2-2; TRBD2 agrees at 7 bases. V shed 6 bases, J shed 0 bases, and the junction held 7 bases outside the gene matches. CDR1 and CDR2 (germline): LGHDT, YNNKEL (reference sequence). The CDR3 extends over 16 amino acids. The CDR3 region is CASSQSLAANTGELFF. The CDR3, as DNA: TGTGCCAGCAGTCAATCCCTAGCGGCGAACACCGGGGAGCTGTTTTTT.

This clonotype was counted a few times. This chain joins TRBV7-3 and TRBJ1-1; D gene ambiguous. The ends were cut back, 1 base at V and 4 bases at J, with 10 bases in the middle. The CDR3 spans 14 residues. CDR1 and CDR2 from the germline V gene are SGHTA and FQGTGA. The CDR3 sequence: CASSLSFLSTEAFF. CDR3 sequence (DNA): TGTGCCAGCAGCTTAAGTTTTTTGAGCACTGAAGCTTTCTTT.

This clonotype was picked up many times. The J gene is TRBJ2-3, the V gene TRBV5-1; 10 bases map to TRBD2. The CDR3 runs 17 residues. The germline CDR1 and CDR2 sequences are SGHRS and YFSETQ. Losses at the gene ends were 3 bases for V and 6 bases for J; bases not matched to a gene: 13. The CDR3 DNA sequence: TGCGCCAGCAGCTCCGTCGGACTAGCGGACGTTTGGGATACGCAGTATTTT. Residues: CASSSVGLADVWDTQYF.

CDR3 region: CATSRDGTGRNEQFF. The CDR3 DNA is TGTGCCACCAGCAGAGATGGGACAGGGCGGAATGAGCAGTTCTTC. The genes are TRBV15 and TRBJ2-1; 9 bases are shared with TRBD1. This CDR3 is built from 15 residues. CDR1 is LNHNV and CDR2 is YYDKDF in the germline V gene (reference sequence). With V trimmed by 0 bases and J by 7 bases, 4 bases remained unmatched.

This clonotype was observed many times. V is TRBV5-5 and J is TRBJ1-6, with TRBD1 identical over 10 bases. With 4 bases clipped from V and 7 bases from J, the junction kept 2 bases outside the gene matches. CDR3 length equals 14 residues. Germline V CDR1 and CDR2: SGHKS, YYEKEE (reference sequence). The CDR3 bases are TGTGCCAGCAGCCCGGGACAGGGGAATTCACCCCTCCACTTT. It codes for CASSPGQGNSPLHF.

The rearrangement links TRBV7-3 to TRBJ2-2; 10 bases are a match to TRBD1. The V gene's germline CDR1 is SGHTA and CDR2 FQGTGA. V lost 2 bases, J lost 10 bases, and 7 bases stayed unmatched. The CDR3 is 15 amino acids. The CDR3 is CASSLGQGGPAELFF. For the CDR3, the DNA is TGTGCCAGCAGCTTAGGACAGGGGGGACCCGCGGAGCTGTTTTTT.

This clonotype was seen ten or more times. The chain has TRBV12-5 and TRBJ1-1, with D unresolved. Per germline, CDR1 LGHNT and CDR2 FRNRAP. This CDR3 comprises 13 residues. The V end was cut by 5 bases, the J end by 0 bases, with 7 bases between. CDR3 DNA: TGTGCTAGTGGTGCCGAGATGAACACTGAAGCTTTCTTT. It yields the protein CASGAEMNTEAFF.

This clonotype came up once. V and J are TRBV27 and TRBJ2-4, with 9 bases lining up with TRBD1. CDR1 and CDR2 from the germline V gene are MNHEY and SMNVEV (reference sequence). After removal of 3 bases from V and 9 bases from J, the junction contained 12 bases not matched to a gene. The CDR3 is 16 residues long. The CDR3 region is CASSLSAGTGFTIQYF. CDR3 nucleotide sequence: TGTGCCAGCAGTTTGTCCGCCGGGACAGGGTTCACCATTCAGTACTTC.

The chain combines TRBV28 with TRBJ2-1; D might be TRBD1 or TRBD2, each matching 5 bases. V lost 2 bases to trimming and J lost 11 bases, with 10 bases between them. Per the germline V gene, CDR1 is MDHEN and CDR2 is SYDVKM. The CDR3 contains 12 residues. CDR3 in DNA: TGTGCCAGCAGTTTAAGTCCGGGACAGCAGTTCTTC. It yields the protein CASSLSPGQQFF.